This TCR beta chain stems from a study of Graves' ophthalmopathy and Graves' hyperthyroidism. The authors amplified TCR beta CDR3 regions from RNA transcripts. Second-round multiplex PCR came after first-round RT-PCR with HTBI primers. TCRdb ran MiXCR on the multiplex PCR reads and lists one entry per CDR3 protein. Counted here are a few hundred thousand distinct CDR3 sequences, approximately 37% occurring once; the ten biggest clones make up about 4.2%. Germline CDR1 SQVTM, CDR2 ANQGSEA. The CDR3 contains 12 residues. V was trimmed by 7 bases and J by 7 bases, leaving 17 bases between them. Study-level points and caveats: With a specificity of around 72% and a sensitivity of over 65%, the model predicted ophthalmopathy progression.

Included hyperthyroidism patients were aged 18 to 65 and newly diagnosed (under 2 months' duration). Of note for this clonotype: The target antigen is unknown.

Material: peripheral blood or thyroid tissue (not recorded which). The chain employs TRBV29-1 and TRBJ2-7; maybe TRBD1 (6 bases). This sequence originates from an adult man with Graves' hyperthyroidism. The CDR3 reads CSGEHRATEQYF. CDR3 DNA: TGCAGCGGCGAACACAGGGCTACTGAGCAGTACTTC.